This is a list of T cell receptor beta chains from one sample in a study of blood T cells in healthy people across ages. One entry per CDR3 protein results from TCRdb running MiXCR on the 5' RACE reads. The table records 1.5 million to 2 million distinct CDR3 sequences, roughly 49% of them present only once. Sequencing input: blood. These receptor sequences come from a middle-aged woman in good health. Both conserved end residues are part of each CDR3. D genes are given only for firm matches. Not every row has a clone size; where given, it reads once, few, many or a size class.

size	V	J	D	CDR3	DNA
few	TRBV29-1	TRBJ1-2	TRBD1	CSVTGDGNGYTF	TGCAGCGTCACAGGGGATGGAAATGGCTACACCTTC
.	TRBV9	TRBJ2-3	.	CASSVLGTTDTQYF	TGTGCCAGCAGCGTCTTAGGGACCACAGATACGCAGTATTTT
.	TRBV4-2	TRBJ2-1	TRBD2	CASSQVTSGGPNEQFF	TGTGCCAGCAGCCAAGTAACTAGCGGGGGTCCCAATGAGCAGTTCTTC
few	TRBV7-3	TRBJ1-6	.	CASSLEAANNSPLHF	TGTGCCAGCAGCCTCGAGGCAGCCAATAATTCACCCCTCCACTTT
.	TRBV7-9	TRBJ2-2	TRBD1	CATRQGAQTGELFF	TGTGCCACCAGACAGGGGGCGCAAACCGGGGAGCTGTTTTTT
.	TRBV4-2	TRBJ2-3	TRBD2	CASSQDSAGGPDTQYF	TGTGCCAGCAGCCAAGATTCAGCGGGGGGGCCAGATACGCAGTATTTT
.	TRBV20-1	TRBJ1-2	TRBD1	CSADDRGQLVNYGYTF	TGCAGTGCTGATGACAGGGGGCAACTCGTTAACTATGGCTACACCTTC
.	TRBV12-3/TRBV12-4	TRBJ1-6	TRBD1	CASSFSGQGGSPLHF	TGTGCCAGCAGTTTCTCAGGACAGGGGGGCTCACCCCTCCACTTT
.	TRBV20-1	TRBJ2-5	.	CSQGGAVEETQYF	TGCAGTCAGGGTGGGGCTGTTGAAGAGACCCAGTACTTC
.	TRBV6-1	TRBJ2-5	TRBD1	CASSEALGTGGRRETQYF	TGTGCCAGCAGTGAAGCGCTCGGGACAGGGGGTCGGAGAGAGACCCAGTACTTC
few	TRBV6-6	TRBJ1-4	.	CASRDEKLFF	TGTGCCAGCAGGGATGAAAAACTGTTTTTT
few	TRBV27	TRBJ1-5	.	CASSFPPRVGNQPQHF	TGTGCCAGCAGTTTTCCCCCGAGGGTAGGAAATCAGCCCCAGCATTTT
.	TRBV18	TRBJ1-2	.	CASSPDSALYGYTF	TGTGCCAGCTCACCGGACAGTGCACTCTATGGCTACACCTTC
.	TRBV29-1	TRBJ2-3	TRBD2	CSAPLADTDTQYF	TGCAGCGCCCCACTAGCGGACACAGATACGCAGTATTTT
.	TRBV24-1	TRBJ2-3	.	CATSDPKNTWGTDTQYF	TGTGCCACCAGTGATCCCAAAAACACGTGGGGCACAGATACGCAGTATTTT
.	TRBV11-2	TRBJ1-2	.	CASSDPGTYDGYTF	TGTGCCAGCAGCGACCCCGGGACGTATGACGGCTACACCTTC
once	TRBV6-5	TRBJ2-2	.	CASSYDTSRSSGELFF	TGTGCCAGCAGTTACGACACTTCCCGTTCTTCCGGGGAGCTGTTTTTT
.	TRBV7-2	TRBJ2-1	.	CASSLIISGNEQFF	TGTGCCAGCAGCTTAATAATCTCGGGTAATGAGCAGTTCTTC
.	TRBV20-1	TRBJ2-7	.	CSSTDRNYEQYF	TGCAGTTCTACAGACAGAAACTACGAGCAGTACTTC
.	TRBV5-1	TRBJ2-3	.	CASSLLAGSVTDTQYF	TGCGCCAGCAGCCTCCTTGCGGGGTCGGTCACAGATACGCAGTATTTT
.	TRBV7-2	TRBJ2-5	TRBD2	CASSLAGGGLAGGLQETQYF	TGTGCCAGCAGCTTAGCGGGAGGAGGACTAGCGGGGGGGCTGCAAGAGACCCAGTACTTC
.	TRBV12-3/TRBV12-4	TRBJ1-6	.	CASRIRDGNSPLHF	TGTGCCAGCAGAATCCGGGACGGTAATTCACCCCTCCACTTT
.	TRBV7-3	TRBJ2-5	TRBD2	CASSLTGLGGETQYF	TGTGCCAGCAGCTTAACGGGACTAGGTGGGGAGACCCAGTACTTC
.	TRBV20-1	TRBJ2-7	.	CSARGTDNSYEQYF	TGCAGTGCTAGAGGGACAGACAACTCCTACGAGCAGTACTTC
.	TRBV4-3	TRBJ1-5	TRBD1	CASSLGTGGLQPQHF	TGCGCCAGCAGCCTAGGGACAGGGGGCCTCCAGCCCCAGCATTTT
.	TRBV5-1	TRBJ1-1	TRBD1	CASSFQGGPITEAFF	TGCGCCAGCAGCTTCCAGGGGGGGCCGATCACTGAAGCTTTCTTT
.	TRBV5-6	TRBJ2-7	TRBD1	CASSLQYRDSQINNEQYF	TGTGCCAGCAGCTTACAATACCGGGACAGTCAAATTAACAATGAGCAGTACTTC
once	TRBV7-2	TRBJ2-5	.	CAGSLGIGRQETQYF	TGTGCCGGCAGCTTAGGTATCGGAAGGCAAGAGACCCAGTACTTC
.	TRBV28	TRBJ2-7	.	CASSVRAGSYEQYF	TGTGCCAGCAGTGTAAGGGCAGGTTCCTACGAGCAGTACTTC
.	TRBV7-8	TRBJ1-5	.	CASSRSGGVSNQPQHF	TGTGCCAGCAGCCGATCCGGCGGGGTAAGCAATCAGCCCCAGCATTTT
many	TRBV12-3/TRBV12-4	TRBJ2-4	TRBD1	CASSTSRDRVGTKNIQYF	TGTGCCAGCAGTACGTCCCGGGACAGGGTTGGTACCAAAAACATTCAGTACTTC
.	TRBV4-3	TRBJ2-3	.	CASSGWLSTDTQYF	TGCGCCAGCAGCGGCTGGTTGAGCACAGATACGCAGTATTTT
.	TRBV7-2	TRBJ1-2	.	CASSVHPTTGNYGYTF	TGTGCCAGCAGCGTACATCCAACGACAGGAAACTATGGCTACACCTTC
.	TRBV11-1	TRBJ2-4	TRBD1	CANSPGTGILAKNIQYF	TGTGCCAACAGCCCCGGGACAGGGATTCTAGCCAAAAACATTCAGTACTTC
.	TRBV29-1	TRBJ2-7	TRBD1	CSVETGGYEQYF	TGCAGCGTTGAAACAGGGGGCTACGAGCAGTACTTC
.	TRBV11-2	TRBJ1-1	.	CASSLRQEAFF	TGTGCCAGCAGCCTCAGACAGGAAGCTTTCTTT
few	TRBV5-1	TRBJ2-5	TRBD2	CASSLRGGHQETQYF	TGCGCCAGCAGCTTGCGGGGGGGTCACCAAGAGACCCAGTACTTC
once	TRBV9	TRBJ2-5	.	CASSASGGGQRELASQETQYF	TGTGCCAGCAGCGCCTCGGGGGGCGGGCAGCGGGAACTAGCGAGCCAAGAGACCCAGTACTTC
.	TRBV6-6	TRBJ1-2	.	CASSMDYSHGYTF	TGTGCCAGCAGCATGGATTACTCCCATGGCTACACCTTC
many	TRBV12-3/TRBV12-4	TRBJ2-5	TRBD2	CASSSNLGLAGGLQETQYF	TGTGCCAGCAGTTCCAACCTCGGACTAGCGGGGGGACTCCAAGAGACCCAGTACTTC
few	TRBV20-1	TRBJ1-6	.	CSARDLTRGTDSPLHF	TGCAGTGCTAGAGATTTAACAAGGGGAACCGATTCACCCCTCCACTTT
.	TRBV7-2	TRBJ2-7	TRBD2	CASSSPTGTSSGTSSYEQYF	TGTGCCAGCAGCTCACCAACTGGGACTTCTAGCGGGACCAGCTCCTACGAGCAGTACTTC
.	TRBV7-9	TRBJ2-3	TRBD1	CASSPGQAGQDTQYF	TGTGCCAGCAGCCCGGGACAGGCGGGCCAAGATACGCAGTATTTT
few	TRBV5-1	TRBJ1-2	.	CASSLGALNYGYTF	TGCGCCAGCAGCTTGGGGGCCTTAAACTATGGCTACACCTTC
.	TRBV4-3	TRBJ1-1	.	CASSQDRSLGEAFF	TGCGCCAGCAGCCAAGATCGGTCGCTGGGGGAAGCTTTCTTT
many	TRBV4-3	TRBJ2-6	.	CASSQDLGSVANVLTF	TGCGCCAGCAGCCAAGATCTTGGCTCCGTGGCCAACGTCCTGACTTTC
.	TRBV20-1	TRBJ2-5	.	CSALRERELQETQYF	TGCAGTGCTCTCCGCGAGAGGGAACTCCAAGAGACCCAGTACTTC
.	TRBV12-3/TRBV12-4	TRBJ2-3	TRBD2	CACSAQRGRTDTQYF	TGTGCCTGCAGTGCCCAGCGGGGACGCACAGATACGCAGTATTTT
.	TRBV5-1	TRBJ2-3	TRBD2	CASSLESGVTDTQYF	TGCGCCAGCAGCTTGGAGAGCGGGGTCACAGATACGCAGTATTTT
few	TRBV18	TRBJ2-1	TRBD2	CASSRGLAGDNEQFF	TGTGCCAGCTCACGGGGACTAGCGGGGGACAATGAGCAGTTCTTC
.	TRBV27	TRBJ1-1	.	CASSAQGRTEAFF	TGTGCCAGCAGTGCCCAGGGGAGGACTGAAGCTTTCTTT
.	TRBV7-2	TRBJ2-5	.	CASSPNAAGAREQYF	TGTGCCAGCAGCCCAAATGCGGCCGGGGCGCGAGAACAGTACTTC
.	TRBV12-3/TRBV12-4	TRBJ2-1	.	CASSLTDRPNEQFF	TGTGCCAGCAGTCTAACGGATCGACCCAATGAGCAGTTCTTC